The sample holds one count of the clone carrying this T cell receptor (beta chain). The data originate from a study of blood T cell repertoires in COVID-19. Trimming took 7 bases from V and 4 from J, leaving 13 bases between them. The CDR3 is made up of 13 amino acids. Germline values: CDR1 LNHDA, CDR2 SQIVND (reference sequence). The protocol was immunoSEQ multiplex PCR, while the TCRdb copy is restricted to in-frame clones and leaves out a portion. The profile shows under 350,000 clones, roughly 90% of them singletons. The chain links TRBV19 to TRBJ1-1; perhaps TRBD1 as D (6 bases). The clonotype originates from a man aged 35 to 55 with acute or convalescent COVID-19. The sample consisted of peripheral blood. CDR3 coding DNA: TGTGCCAGTACCTTCAACAGGGCCACTGAAGCTTTCTTT. Translated: CASTFNRATEAFF.